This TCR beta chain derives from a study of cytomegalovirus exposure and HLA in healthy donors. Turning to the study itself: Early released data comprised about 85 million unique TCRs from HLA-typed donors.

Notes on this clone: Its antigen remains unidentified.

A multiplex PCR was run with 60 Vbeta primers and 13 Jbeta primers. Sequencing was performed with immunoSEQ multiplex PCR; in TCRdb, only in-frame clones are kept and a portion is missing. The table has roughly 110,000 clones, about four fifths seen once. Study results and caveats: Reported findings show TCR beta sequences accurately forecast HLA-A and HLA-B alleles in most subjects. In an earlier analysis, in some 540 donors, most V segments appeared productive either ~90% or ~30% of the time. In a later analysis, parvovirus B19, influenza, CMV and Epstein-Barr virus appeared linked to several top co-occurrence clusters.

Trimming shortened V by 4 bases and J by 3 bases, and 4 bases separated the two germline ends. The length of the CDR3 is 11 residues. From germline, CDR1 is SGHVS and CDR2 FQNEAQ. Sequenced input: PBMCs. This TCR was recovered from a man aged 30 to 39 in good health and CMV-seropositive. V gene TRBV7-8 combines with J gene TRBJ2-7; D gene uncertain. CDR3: CASSSIYEQYF. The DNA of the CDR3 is TGTGCCAGCAGCTCCATCTACGAGCAGTACTTC.